This TCR beta chain originates from a study of a mutant IDH1 vaccine in newly diagnosed glioma. Across the whole study: Scheduled for weeks 1, 3, 5, 7, 11, 15, 19 and 23, eight vaccinations were given to patients. Previous care, which was radiotherapy, temozolomide, or both, most often involved both.

This clone was observed once. Antigen specificity is unknown. Germline-derived CDR1 and CDR2 are MNHNS and SASEGT. V was clipped by 7 bases and J by 1 base, with 10 bases between them. The CDR3 loop spans 13 amino acids. Regarding time point: week 5, during vaccination. The content of each vaccine dose was 300 ug of mutant IDH1 20-mer peptide, and topical imiquimod accompanied it. TCRdb's copy holds only in-frame clones and misses some; the assay was immunoSEQ multiplex PCR. This table has 75,000 to 85,000 clones, roughly nine tenths appearing once. The specimen comprised PBMCs, sampled from a glioma patient whose treatment included an IDH1 peptide vaccine. This chain connects TRBV6-1 to TRBJ2-5; tentatively, D is TRBD1 (6 bases). The receptor was derived from a woman between 45 and 60 years old with glioma. CDR3 in DNA: TGTGCCAGCATTCAGGGGATCCAAGAGACCCAGTACTTC. It codes for CASIQGIQETQYF.